This note documents a single T cell receptor beta chain sequence. The antigen it binds to is not known. No much larger clone is present one base from it, and per-base qualities are unavailable. Additional DNA sequences in this sample encode the identical CDR3. CD8 naive samples consisted of CD45RO-negative cells that were positively selected for CCR7, yielding a CD45RA+CCR7+ population without TemRA cells. Healthy HIV-negative adults with no recently reported acute infections or vaccinations were included as donors. Every donor was a Caucasian adult living in Nashville, Tennessee, USA. Blood was collected by leukapheresis, and PBMCs were isolated by Ficoll-Histopaque density gradient centrifugation and then cryopreserved in liquid nitrogen vapor phase. Analytical flow cytometry was used to check the purity and quantity of each magnetically sorted T cell population. Genomic DNA was isolated from each sorted fraction and quantified by UV absorbance on a Nanodrop 2000c.

A distance of 9 bases separates the germline ends of V and J, which lose 5 bases and 4 bases respectively. The CDR3 sequence holds 12 residues, the cysteine and phenylalanine included. Just the 36-base CDR3 DNA is kept, in frame starting at base 1. Based on the germline V gene, the CDR1 and CDR2 sequences are MDHEN and SYDVKM. TCR CDR3 regions were amplified from genomic DNA by multiplex PCR using the deep immunoSEQ assay. Genomic DNA extracted from each cell subset was distributed evenly over all wells of several immunoSEQ 96-well plates, and each plate served as one replicate. For sorted subsets, approximately 190 ng of genomic DNA, equivalent to 30,000 or so T cell genomes, went into each replicate PCR. The purified libraries were quantified using a Qubit 3.0 fluorometer, sized with a Bioanalyzer 2100, and then quantified again using the KAPA Library Quantification kit. Each immunoSEQ 96-well plate was sequenced on its own single-read 150-cycle Illumina NextSeq 550 flow cell. Regarding the original processing steps: Because the immunoSEQ output included only junctional sequences and no quality scores, the filtering could not be the same as the filtering used for full-length reads. To assign V/J genes and CDR3, sequences were annotated against IMGT germline references using PyIR, a Python wrapper for IgBLAST v1.9. Reads were removed for weak V/J assignments (E-value above 1e-6), missing CDR3, stop codons, out-of-frame junctions, or ambiguous translated residues. V3J clonotypes were defined as sequences sharing the same inferred V gene, J gene, and CDR3 amino acid sequence. To compute the percentage overlap between repertoires, the number of shared unique clonotypes was divided by the size of the smaller repertoire. Three approaches were used to assess repertoire richness: RTK rarefaction, the Chao1 estimator, and Recon v2.1 estimates of unobserved clonotypes. Generation probabilities for all TCRbeta clonotypes obtained by the gDNA method from a handful of donors were computed using OLGA. Held by TCRdb, this immuneACCESS table contains in-frame sequences only and omits some clones. Under half of the omission traces to an unresolved V gene where checked; the cause of the rest is unknown. V and J calls plus clone size are reproduced from that table; the DNA served to infer D and trimming. In this sample the table shows 2 million or so clones, around 96% of which occur a single time. The ten top clones hold 0.85% to 1.2% of the sample.

The record originates from a study of shared clonotypes between healthy human individuals (dated by TCRdb to 2020 to 2022). About the full investigation: The cohort included three men and a couple of women between 18 and 49 years of age. To increase sequencing depth and limit assay-specific biases, TCR repertoire library preparation and sequencing were carried out by different laboratories using diverse techniques. The study deeply sequenced blood TCR repertoires of 5 or 6 healthy adults to estimate repertoire size and the extent of clonotype sharing between individuals. Per donor, three plates each were used for CD4 naive and CD4 memory, two for CD8 naive, and one for CD8 memory. Each donor's leukapheresis produced roughly between roughly 0.85 and 10 billion PBMCs.

The full study reports these points: Naive subsets generally had larger estimated clonotype richness than memory subsets did. Compared with non-shared clonotypes, the clonotypes found in all four sorted-subset donors had higher generation probabilities. Across four donors, about 4.5% of naive CD4, 3% to 4% of naive CD8, 2.3% of memory CD4, and roughly 0.4% of memory CD8 clonotypes were shared. Rarefaction of sorted-subset datasets indicated incomplete sequencing despite the large sequencing depth. Because the study included only a small number of donors, the genetic and exposure-history diversity represented was limited. Sampling was restricted to blood, and TCR repertoires in tissue are likely to differ from TCR repertoires in blood. Pairwise subsampling indicated that sequencing depth was expected to affect the degree of clonotype sharing among donors.

The chain uses TRBV28 and TRBJ2-7; TRBD2 is a weak D gene call, 5 bases matching. Sequenced sample: naive CD8+ T cells sorted from blood. The cell subset or site label, read with the paper, signifies: CD45RA+CCR7+. The receptor was isolated from a man aged 18 to 29 in good health. The sequenced DNA is TGTGCCAGCAGTCCGGACTCTTACGAGCAGTACTTC. Protein translation: CASSPDSYEQYF.